These 31 T cell receptor beta chains came from one sample sequenced in a study of CD8 T cells in Susac syndrome. 0.5 to 1 ug RNA was reverse transcribed with random hexamers. Each CDR3 protein gets one entry after TCRdb re-called the immunoSEQ multiplex PCR reads with MiXCR. The sample shows a few hundred thousand distinct CDR3 sequences, just under 95% of them seen only once. Specimen: CD4+ T cells from PBMCs. These receptors all come from a human donor with multiple sclerosis.

V gene TRBV4-2 combines with J gene TRBJ2-2; D uncertain. CDR3 size: 16 residues. Between the trimmed V and J ends, which lost 1 base and 5 bases, there was a span of 14 bases. Germline CDR1 LGHNA, CDR2 YNFKEQ. CDR3: CASSQGTLGLTGELFF. Here the CDR3 DNA reads TGTGCCAGCAGCCAAGGGACGTTAGGCTTGACCGGGGAGCTGTTTTTT.

This clonotype was seen a single time. V gene TRBV15 combines with J gene TRBJ1-5, with D possibly matching TRBD1 (5 bases). Looked up from germline, CDR1 is LNHNV and CDR2 is YYDKDF (reference sequence). The CDR3 length is 15 residues. The ends were cut back, 0 bases at V and 7 bases at J, with 13 bases in the middle. This chain's CDR3 is CATSRDSGQRQPQHF. CDR3 DNA sequence: TGTGCCACCAGCAGAGATTCGGGGCAACGGCAGCCCCAGCATTTT.

The rearrangement uses TRBV9 and TRBJ2-2; D remains unclear. V was shortened by 0 bases and J by 5 bases, with 11 bases between the two germline ends. CDR3 length: 15 residues. Germline V lookup: CDR1 SGDLS, CDR2 YYNGEE. The chain's CDR3 is CASSVDLEWTGELFF. The CDR3 nucleotides are TGTGCCAGCAGCGTAGACCTTGAGTGGACCGGGGAGCTGTTTTTT.

The V gene is TRBV20-1, the J gene TRBJ2-2, with D perhaps TRBD1 (5 bases). Germline lookup yields CDR1 DFQATT and CDR2 SNEGSKA (reference sequence). The CDR3 spans 12 residues. V lost 6 bases, J lost 10 bases, and 15 bases lay in between. The CDR3 is CSASGQYEELFF. As DNA, the CDR3 is TGCAGTGCGTCAGGGCAATATGAGGAGCTGTTTTTT.

V and J are TRBV30 and TRBJ2-3; D perhaps matches TRBD2 (7 bases). The CDR3 has 14 residues. Trimming stripped 7 bases from V and 3 bases from J, with 17 bases between. Per the germline V gene, CDR1 is GTSNPN and CDR2 is SVGIG (reference sequence). This CDR3 is CAFVGRGTTDTQYF. DNA of the CDR3: TGTGCCTTCGTGGGGCGGGGGACAACAGATACGCAGTATTTT. The variable domain in full, with the rest retrieved from reference TRBV30 and TRBJ2-3, is SQTIHQWPATLVQPVGSPLSLECTVEGTSNPNLYWYRQAAGRGLQLLFYSVGIGQISSEVPQNLSASRPQDRQFILSSKKLLLSDSGFYLCAFVGRGTTDTQYFGPGTRLTVL.

This clonotype was detected only a few times. The chain employs TRBV30 and TRBJ2-7; the D gene is possibly TRBD2 (6 bases). Germline-derived CDR1 and CDR2 are GTSNPN and SVGIG (reference sequence). Trimming pared 3 bases from V and 2 bases from J, leaving 11 bases between. The CDR3 has 13 residues. In nucleotides, the CDR3 is TGTGCCTGGAGCCGGGGGTGGCCCTACGAGCAGTACTTC. It codes for CAWSRGWPYEQYF.

The chain carries TRBV20-1 and TRBJ1-2, with D possibly TRBD1 on 6 matching bases. V shed 5 bases and J shed 6 bases, with 16 bases lying between them. The CDR3 totals 13 residues. Germline-derived CDR1 and CDR2 are DFQATT and SNEGSKA (reference sequence). The CDR3 DNA follows: TGCAGTGCTCTTAATGCCAGGGGACATGGCTACACCTTC. Amino acids: CSALNARGHGYTF.

The chain combines TRBV30 with TRBJ1-5; no firm D call. Germline-derived CDR1 and CDR2 are GTSNPN and SVGIG (reference sequence). Between the trimmed V and J ends, which lost 7 bases and 0 bases, there was a span of 13 bases. The CDR3 has 14 amino acids. The CDR3 DNA reads TGTGCCTCGACCGGAGTTGGTAGCAATCAGCCCCAGCATTTT. It encodes CASTGVGSNQPQHF.

The chain recombines TRBV5-6 with TRBJ2-7; D is unresolved. Between the trimmed V and J ends, which lost 4 bases and 2 bases, there was a span of 13 bases. In germline, CDR1 is SGHDT, CDR2 YYEEEE. There are 14 residues in the CDR3. The CDR3 protein is CASSTITVTYEQYV. CDR3 sequence (DNA): TGTGCCAGCAGCACCATCACAGTGACCTACGAGCAGTACGTC.

The V call is TRBV9, the J call TRBJ2-1; TRBD2 is a possible D gene (5 bases). The CDR3 runs to 13 residues. Germline V gives CDR1 SGDLS, CDR2 YYNGEE. Trimming cost V 10 bases and J 9 bases, with 20 bases left between them. The CDR3 nucleotides read TGTGCCTCCGCGGGTGTTGGATGGGGTGAGCAGTTCTTC. It codes for CASAGVGWGEQFF.

The V call is TRBV3-1, the J call TRBJ1-4, with 7 bases identical to TRBD1. CDR3 length: 15 residues. The trim removed 2 bases at V and 1 base at J, leaving 1 base unmatched. Looked up from germline, CDR1 is LGHDT and CDR2 is YNNKEL (reference sequence). CDR3 sequence: CASSQRGRTNEKLFF. The DNA for the CDR3 is TGTGCCAGCAGCCAAAGGGGGCGAACTAATGAAAAACTGTTTTTT.

The V call is TRBV5-6, the J call TRBJ2-1; D ambiguous. The V gene's germline CDR1 is SGHDT and CDR2 YYEEEE. This CDR3 has 14 residues. The germline V and J ends were trimmed by 2 bases and 8 bases, with 14 bases remaining between them. The CDR3 loop is CASSFVDRTYEQFF. The CDR3 DNA is TGTGCCAGCAGCTTCGTCGACCGGACCTATGAGCAGTTCTTC.

The rearrangement joins TRBV7-9 to TRBJ2-1; 8 bases align to TRBD2. From germline, CDR1 is SEHNR and CDR2 FQNEAQ (reference sequence). The CDR3 covers 16 residues. V lost 3 bases, J lost 2 bases, and 6 bases stayed unmatched. The chain's CDR3 is CASSFGTGGAYNEQFF. The DNA for the CDR3 is TGTGCCAGCAGCTTCGGGACCGGGGGGGCCTACAATGAGCAGTTCTTC. Using reference TRBV7-9 and TRBJ2-1 for the parts outside the CDR3, the full variable domain is DTGVSQNPRHKITKRGQNVTFRCDPISEHNRLYWYRQTLGQGPEFLTYFQNEAQLEKSRLLSDRFSAERPKGSFSTLEIQRTEQGDSAMYLCASSFGTGGAYNEQFFGPGTRLTVL.

V usage is TRBV20-1 and J usage is TRBJ1-5; TRBD1 might be the D (5 bases). The CDR3 spans 14 residues. V shed 5 bases and J shed 4 bases, with 15 bases lying between them. Germline V gene data show CDR1 as DFQATT and CDR2 as SNEGSKA (reference sequence). CDR3 DNA sequence: TGCAGTGCTCCTAGGCCGGGGGAGAATCAGCCCCAGCATTTT. Translated, it gives CSAPRPGENQPQHF.

This chain links TRBV9 with TRBJ2-1; D uncertain. CDR3 length equals 14 residues. V lost 0 bases and J lost 5, with 9 bases in between. Germline lookup yields CDR1 SGDLS and CDR2 YYNGEE. In nucleotides, the CDR3 is TGTGCCAGCAGCGTAGATGGAACACACAATGAGCAGTTCTTC. It specifies CASSVDGTHNEQFF.

The gene calls are TRBV12-3 or TRBV12-4 and TRBJ1-2; D possibly corresponds to TRBD1 (6 bases). V was shortened by 3 bases and J by 4 bases, with 12 bases between the two germline ends. This CDR3 is 14 amino acids long. The CDR3 DNA is TGTGCCAGCAGTTTGGGGGGCGCGCGCTATGGCTACACCTTC. It translates to CASSLGGARYGYTF.

The chain recombines TRBV20-1 with TRBJ2-3, with 7 bases aligning to TRBD2. The CDR3 length is 14 residues. Germline V gene data show CDR1 as DFQATT and CDR2 as SNEGSKA (reference sequence). The trim removed 4 bases at V and 2 bases at J, leaving 6 bases unmatched. CDR3 in DNA: TGCAGTGCTATCAAGGCGGGGGTCACAGATACGCAGTATTTT. This translates into CSAIKAGVTDTQYF.

The genes are TRBV7-8 and TRBJ2-1, with TRBD2 matching over 9 bases. The CDR3 length is 14 residues. Germline CDR1 is SGHVS and CDR2 is FQNEAQ. V lost 8 bases and J lost 10; bases outside the gene matches: 12. The CDR3: CASGQGGGVNEQFF. The CDR3 DNA sequence: TGTGCCAGCGGGCAAGGCGGGGGGGTCAACGAGCAGTTCTTC. The whole variable domain, remainder taken from reference TRBV7-8 and TRBJ2-1, is GAGVSQSPRYKVAKRGQDVALRCDPISGHVSLFWYQQALGQGPEFLTYFQNEAQLDKSGLPSDRFFAERPEGSVSTLKIQRTQQEDSAVYLCASGQGGGVNEQFFGPGTRLTVL.

CDR3: CSVAQGAEQYF. DNA of the CDR3: TGCAGCGTAGCACAGGGAGCCGAGCAGTACTTC. The V gene is TRBV29-1, the J gene TRBJ2-7; the D gene is possibly TRBD1 (6 bases). The CDR3 covers 11 residues. Between the trimmed V and J ends, which lost 6 bases and 6 bases, there was a span of 12 bases. From germline, CDR1 is SQVTM and CDR2 ANQGSEA.

The chain combines TRBV10-3 with TRBJ1-2; D is unresolved. Trimming pared 4 bases from V and 6 bases from J, leaving 12 bases between. CDR1 and CDR2 (germline): ENHRY, SYGVKD. The CDR3 runs 13 residues. CDR3 in amino acids: CAISGRVTDGYTF. CDR3 bases: TGTGCCATCAGTGGGAGGGTCACGGATGGCTACACCTTC.

The chain recombines TRBV18 with TRBJ2-7; the D gene is possibly TRBD1 (6 bases). This CDR3 contains 16 residues. Deletions cut 6 bases from V and 6 bases from J, with 24 bases between. CDR1 and CDR2 (germline): KGHSH, LQKENI. CDR3 loop: CASSRIAGTTRFEQYF. CDR3 DNA sequence: TGTGCCAGCTCCCGCATTGCCGGGACAACAAGATTCGAGCAGTACTTC.

The genes are TRBV3-1 and TRBJ1-6; no definite D call. V was clipped by 1 base and J by 9 bases, with 13 bases between them. There are 15 residues in the CDR3. Germline assignment: CDR1 LGHDT and CDR2 YNNKEL (reference sequence). The CDR3 here is CASSQATVGSSPLHF. DNA for the CDR3: TGTGCCAGCAGCCAAGCCACAGTAGGGAGTTCACCCCTCCACTTT.

V gene TRBV10-3 combines with J gene TRBJ2-5; D ambiguous. Per the germline V gene, CDR1 is ENHRY and CDR2 is SYGVKD. The CDR3 extends over 13 amino acids. The ends were cut back, 3 bases at V and 2 bases at J, with 7 bases in the middle. The CDR3 here is CAISETTQETQYF. Written as DNA, the CDR3 is TGTGCCATCAGTGAAACTACTCAAGAGACCCAGTACTTC.

This rearrangement joins TRBV5-6 to TRBJ2-1, with D possibly matching TRBD1 (6 bases). V dropped 6 bases and J dropped 0 bases, with 19 bases sitting between them. The CDR3 contains 17 residues. Germline values: CDR1 SGHDT, CDR2 YYEEEE. CDR3 DNA: TGTGCCAGCAACGACAGGCGACTTTCAAGCTCCTACAATGAGCAGTTCTTC. Translation: CASNDRRLSSSYNEQFF.

CDR3 DNA: TGTGCCAGCAGCCCACAGGAGACGAACACCGGGGAGCTGTTTTTT. It is translated as CASSPQETNTGELFF. This sequence joins TRBV9 and TRBJ2-2; TRBD1 is a possible D gene (5 bases). CDR3 length: 15 amino acids. Trimming took 4 bases from V and 0 from J, leaving 10 bases between them. The germline gives CDR1 SGDLS, CDR2 YYNGEE. Filled out from reference TRBV9 and TRBJ2-2, the complete variable domain reads DSGVTQTPKHLITATGQRVTLRCSPRSGDLSVYWYQQSLDQGLQFLIQYYNGEERAKGNILERFSAQQFPDLHSELNLSSLELGDSALYFCASSPQETNTGELFFGEGSRLTVL.

The J gene is TRBJ2-2, the V gene TRBV29-1; TRBD2 might be the D (6 bases). This CDR3 region has 14 residues. CDR1 is SQVTM and CDR2 is ANQGSEA in the germline V gene. V shed 6 bases and J shed 6 bases, with 17 bases lying between them. Written as DNA, the CDR3 is TGCAGCGTCATGATGGGGGGTTTCGCCGGGGAGCTGTTTTTT. The encoded protein is CSVMMGGFAGELFF.

The CDR3 DNA follows: TGCAGTGGAACGGGGGGAAGTACTGAAGCTTTCTTT. Translating it yields CSGTGGSTEAFF. The chain carries TRBV20-1 and TRBJ1-1; a weak D match, TRBD1 (5 bases). Per germline, CDR1 DFQATT and CDR2 SNEGSKA (reference sequence). Trimming removed 7 bases from V and 5 bases from J, with 14 bases in between. This CDR3 is 12 amino acids long.

This chain connects TRBV29-1 to TRBJ2-7; D tentatively reads TRBD1 or TRBD2 (5 bases each). V gave up 4 bases and J gave up 2 bases, with 18 bases separating them. This CDR3 contains 15 residues. Germline CDR1 is SQVTM and CDR2 is ANQGSEA. The CDR3: CSVAGTGRTAYEQYF. CDR3 nucleotide sequence: TGCAGCGTTGCGGGTACGGGACGGACCGCCTACGAGCAGTACTTC.

This chain connects TRBV20-1 to TRBJ1-1; perhaps TRBD1 as D (5 bases). CDR3 length: 13 residues. Trimming left V 6 bases short and J 1 base short, with 12 bases between. The germline V gene has CDR1 DFQATT and CDR2 SNEGSKA (reference sequence). DNA for the CDR3: TGCAGTGCCTCCGCAGGGAGGAACACTGAAGCTTTCTTT. This gives the protein CSASAGRNTEAFF.

This chain joins TRBV19 and TRBJ1-1; D may be TRBD1 (5 bases). Looked up from germline, CDR1 is LNHDA and CDR2 is SQIVND (reference sequence). Trimming took 6 bases from V and 0 from J, leaving 14 bases between them. The CDR3 runs 15 residues. The CDR3 loop is CASRNLRVLNTEAFF. The CDR3 DNA sequence: TGTGCCAGTAGGAACCTCAGGGTACTGAACACTGAAGCTTTCTTT.

The J gene is TRBJ1-6, the V gene TRBV19, with unresolved D. With 6 bases removed from V and 7 bases from J, the gap between germline ends came to 16 bases. Per the germline V gene, CDR1 is LNHDA and CDR2 is SQIVND (reference sequence). This CDR3 comprises 15 residues. This CDR3 is CASRIYPDRNSPLHF. For the CDR3, the DNA is TGTGCCAGTAGAATCTACCCCGACCGGAATTCACCCCTCCACTTT.